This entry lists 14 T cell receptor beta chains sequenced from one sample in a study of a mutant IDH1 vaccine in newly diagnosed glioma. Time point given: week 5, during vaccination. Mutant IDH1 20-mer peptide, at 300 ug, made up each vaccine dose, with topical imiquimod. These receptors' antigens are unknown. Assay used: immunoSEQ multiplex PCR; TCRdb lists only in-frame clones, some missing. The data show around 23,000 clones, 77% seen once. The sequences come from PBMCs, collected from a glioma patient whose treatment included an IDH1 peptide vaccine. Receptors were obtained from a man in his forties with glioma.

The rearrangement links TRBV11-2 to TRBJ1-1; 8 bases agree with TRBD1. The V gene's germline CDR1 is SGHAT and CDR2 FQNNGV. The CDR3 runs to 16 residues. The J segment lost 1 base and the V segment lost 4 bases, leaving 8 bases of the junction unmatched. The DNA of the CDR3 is TGTGCCAGCAGCTCCCCAGGGGGCCTTTCGAACACTGAAGCTTTCTTT. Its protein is CASSSPGGLSNTEAFF.

In nucleotides, the CDR3 is TGTGCCAGCAGCCAAGAGGTCATCCAAGAGACCCAGTACTTC. Its translation: CASSQEVIQETQYF. V usage is TRBV7-9 and J usage is TRBJ2-5; D remains unclear. CDR3 size: 14 residues. Germline V gene data show CDR1 as SEHNR and CDR2 as FQNEAQ (reference sequence). V was shortened by 5 bases and J by 1 base, with 11 bases between the two germline ends.

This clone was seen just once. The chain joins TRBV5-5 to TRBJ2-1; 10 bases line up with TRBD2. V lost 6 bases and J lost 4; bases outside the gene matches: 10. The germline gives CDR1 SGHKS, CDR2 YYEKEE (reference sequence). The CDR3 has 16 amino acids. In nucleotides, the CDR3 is TGTGCCAGCACCCCGCTCCGGACTAGCGGTTACAATGAGCAGTTCTTC. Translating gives CASTPLRTSGYNEQFF.

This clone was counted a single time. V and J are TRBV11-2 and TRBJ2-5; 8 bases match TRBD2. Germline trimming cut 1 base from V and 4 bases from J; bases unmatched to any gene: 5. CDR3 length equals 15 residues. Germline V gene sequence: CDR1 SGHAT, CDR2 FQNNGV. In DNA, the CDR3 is TGTGCCAGCAGCTTAGTCGCCGGGACTAGAGAGACCCAGTACTTC. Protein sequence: CASSLVAGTRETQYF.

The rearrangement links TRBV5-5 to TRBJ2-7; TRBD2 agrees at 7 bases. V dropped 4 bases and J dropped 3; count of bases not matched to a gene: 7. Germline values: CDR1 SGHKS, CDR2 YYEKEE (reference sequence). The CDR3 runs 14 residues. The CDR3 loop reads CASSPSGTIYEQYF. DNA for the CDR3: TGTGCCAGCAGCCCCTCGGGGACTATCTACGAGCAGTACTTC.

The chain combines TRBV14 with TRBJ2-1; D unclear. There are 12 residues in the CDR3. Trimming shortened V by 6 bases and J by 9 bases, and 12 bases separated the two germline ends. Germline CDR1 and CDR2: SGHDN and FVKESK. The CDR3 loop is CASSRSRTEQFF. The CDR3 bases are TGTGCCAGCAGTCGCTCTAGAACTGAGCAGTTCTTC.

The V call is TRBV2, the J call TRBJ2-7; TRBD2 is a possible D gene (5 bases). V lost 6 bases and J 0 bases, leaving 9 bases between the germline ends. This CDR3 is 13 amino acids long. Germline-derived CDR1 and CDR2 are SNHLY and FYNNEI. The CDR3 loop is CASRVRDSYEQYV. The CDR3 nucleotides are TGTGCCAGCAGAGTCCGGGACTCCTACGAGCAGTACGTC.

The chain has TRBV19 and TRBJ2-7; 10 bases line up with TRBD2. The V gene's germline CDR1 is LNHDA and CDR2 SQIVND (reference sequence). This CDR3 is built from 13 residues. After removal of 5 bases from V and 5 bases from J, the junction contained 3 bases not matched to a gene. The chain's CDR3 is CASSSGLAHEQYF. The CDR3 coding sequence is TGTGCCAGTAGTTCGGGACTAGCGCACGAGCAGTACTTC.

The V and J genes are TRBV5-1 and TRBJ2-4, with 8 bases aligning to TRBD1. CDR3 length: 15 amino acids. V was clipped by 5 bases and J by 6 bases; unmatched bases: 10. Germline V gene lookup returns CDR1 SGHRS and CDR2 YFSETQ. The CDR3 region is CASRVGDRQINIQYF. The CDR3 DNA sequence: TGCGCCAGCAGGGTCGGGGACAGGCAGATAAACATTCAGTACTTC. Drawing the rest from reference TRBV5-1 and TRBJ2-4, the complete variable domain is KAGVTQTPRYLIKTRGQQVTLSCSPISGHRSVSWYQQTPGQGLQFLFEYFSETQRNKGNFPGRFSGRQFSNSRSEMNVSTLELGDSALYLCASRVGDRQINIQYFGAGTRLSVL.

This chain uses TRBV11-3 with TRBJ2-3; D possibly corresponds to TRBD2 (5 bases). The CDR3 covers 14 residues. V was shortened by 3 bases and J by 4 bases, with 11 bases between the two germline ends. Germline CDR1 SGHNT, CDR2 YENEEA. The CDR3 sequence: CASSFGAGPDTQYF. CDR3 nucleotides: TGTGCCAGCAGCTTTGGTGCGGGTCCAGATACGCAGTATTTT.

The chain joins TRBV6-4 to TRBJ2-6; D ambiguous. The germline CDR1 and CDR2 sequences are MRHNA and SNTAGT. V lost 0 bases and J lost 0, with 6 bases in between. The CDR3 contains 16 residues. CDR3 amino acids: CASSDSWNSGANVLTF. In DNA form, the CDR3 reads TGTGCCAGCAGTGACTCGTGGAACTCTGGGGCCAACGTCCTGACTTTC.

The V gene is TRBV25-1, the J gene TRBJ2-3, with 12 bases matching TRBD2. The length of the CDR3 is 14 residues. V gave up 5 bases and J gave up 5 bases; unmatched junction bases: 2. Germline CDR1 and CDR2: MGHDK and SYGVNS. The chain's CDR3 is CASSPSGRGDTQYF. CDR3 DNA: TGTGCCAGCAGTCCTAGCGGGAGGGGAGATACGCAGTATTTT.

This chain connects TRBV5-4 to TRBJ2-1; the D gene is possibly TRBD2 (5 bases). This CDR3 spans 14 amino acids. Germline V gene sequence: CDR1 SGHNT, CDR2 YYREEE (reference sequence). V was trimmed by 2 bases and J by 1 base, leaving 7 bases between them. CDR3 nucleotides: TGTGCCAGCAGCTTAAGAGGGTCCTACAATGAGCAGTTCTTC. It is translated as CASSLRGSYNEQFF.

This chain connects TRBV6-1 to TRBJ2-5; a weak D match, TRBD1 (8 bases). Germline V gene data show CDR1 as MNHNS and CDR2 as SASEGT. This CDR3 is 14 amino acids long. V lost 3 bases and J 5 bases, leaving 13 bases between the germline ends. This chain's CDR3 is CASSDRGRGETQYF. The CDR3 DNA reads TGTGCCAGCAGTGACAGGGGGCGGGGGGAGACCCAGTACTTC.